This T cell receptor (beta chain) appears in the sequencing data of a study of control samples from healthy donors and cancer patients. There are 13 residues in the CDR3. The germline gives CDR1 KGHDR, CDR2 SFDVKD. V lost 4 bases to trimming and J lost 3 bases, with 6 bases between them. The repertoire was sequenced with immunoSEQ multiplex PCR; TCRdb's copy has only in-frame clones and lacks some. This sample has about 130,000 clones, with approximately 94% found just once. The sequenced material came from PBMCs. The V gene is TRBV24-1, the J gene TRBJ2-1; D is unresolved. The receptor was isolated from a man aged 50 or older with head and neck cancer. The CDR3 sequence: CATSDPIYNEQFF. The CDR3 DNA sequence: TGTGCCACCAGTGACCCCATCTACAATGAGCAGTTCTTC.